By share of the sample, the clone carrying this T cell receptor (beta chain) is medium-sized (0.01 to 0.1%). Antigen specificity is unknown. The sample originates from a study of prognosis after radiotherapy for stage I lung cancer. Study context: A median of roughly seven months after radiotherapy, distant metastases were seen in several patients, while no significant progression was shown by 15. Study results and limitations: Once stereotactic body radiation therapy had been given, unique TCR clone counts fell, with a median of approximately 9,600 versus 7,200.

V was shortened by 7 bases and J by 0 bases, with 28 bases between the two germline ends. Germline CDR1 MNHNS, CDR2 SASEGT. CDR3 length equals 20 residues. Template was genomic DNA; TCR beta CDR3 amplified in two multiplex PCR rounds. TRBV and TRBJ genes each had their own specific primers in first-round PCR. TCRdb independently ran MiXCR on the multiplex PCR reads; one entry per CDR3 protein. The repertoire holds about 14,000 distinct CDR3 sequences, with less than 35% as singletons. The chain joins TRBV6-1 to TRBJ1-3; D is uncertain. The sequencing used PBMCs, collected before or after stereotactic body radiation therapy (not recorded which). The receptor was isolated from a donor at least 50 years old with non-small cell lung cancer. The CDR3 sequence is CASTRSLAGWHYNSGNTIYF. The CDR3 DNA is TGTGCCAGCACCCGAAGTCTAGCGGGGTGGCACTACAACTCTGGAAACACCATATATTTT.